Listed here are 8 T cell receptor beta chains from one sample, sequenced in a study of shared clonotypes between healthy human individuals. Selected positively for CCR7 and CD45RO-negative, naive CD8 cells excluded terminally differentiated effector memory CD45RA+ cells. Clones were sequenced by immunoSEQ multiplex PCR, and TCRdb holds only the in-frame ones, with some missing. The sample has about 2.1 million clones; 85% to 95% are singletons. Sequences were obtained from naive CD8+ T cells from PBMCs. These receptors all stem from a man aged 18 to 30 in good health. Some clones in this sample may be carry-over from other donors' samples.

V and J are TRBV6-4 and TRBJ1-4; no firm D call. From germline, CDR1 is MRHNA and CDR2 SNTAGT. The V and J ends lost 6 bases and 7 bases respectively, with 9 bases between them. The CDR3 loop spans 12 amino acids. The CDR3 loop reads CASRRKGEKLFF. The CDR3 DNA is TGTGCCAGCAGGAGAAAGGGTGAAAAACTGTTTTTT.

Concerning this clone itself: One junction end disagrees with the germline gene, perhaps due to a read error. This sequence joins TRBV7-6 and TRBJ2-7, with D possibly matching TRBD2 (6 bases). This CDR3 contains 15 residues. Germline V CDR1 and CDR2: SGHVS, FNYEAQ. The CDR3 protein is CASSSTAGPSHEQYF. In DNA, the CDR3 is TGTGCCAGCAGCTCCACGGCGGGGCCCTCCCACGAGCAGTACTTC.

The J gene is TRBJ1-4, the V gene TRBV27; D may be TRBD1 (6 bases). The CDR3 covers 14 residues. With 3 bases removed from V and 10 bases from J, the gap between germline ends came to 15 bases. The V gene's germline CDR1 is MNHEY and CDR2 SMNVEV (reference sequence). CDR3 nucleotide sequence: TGTGCCAGCAGTTTCGAGGGGGGGTATGGAAAACTGTTTTTT. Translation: CASSFEGGYGKLFF.

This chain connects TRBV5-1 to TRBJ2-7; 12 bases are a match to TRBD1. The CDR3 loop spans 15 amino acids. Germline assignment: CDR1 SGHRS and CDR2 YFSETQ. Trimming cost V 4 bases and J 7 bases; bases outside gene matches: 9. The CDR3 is CASSITGQGAQEQYF. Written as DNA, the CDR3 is TGCGCCAGCAGCATTACGGGACAGGGGGCTCAGGAGCAGTACTTC.

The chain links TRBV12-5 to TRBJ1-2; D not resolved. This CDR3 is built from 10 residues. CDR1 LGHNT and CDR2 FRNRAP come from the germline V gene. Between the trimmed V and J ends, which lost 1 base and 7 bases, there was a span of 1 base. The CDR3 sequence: CASGLGGYTF. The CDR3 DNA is TGTGCTAGTGGTTTGGGTGGCTACACCTTC.

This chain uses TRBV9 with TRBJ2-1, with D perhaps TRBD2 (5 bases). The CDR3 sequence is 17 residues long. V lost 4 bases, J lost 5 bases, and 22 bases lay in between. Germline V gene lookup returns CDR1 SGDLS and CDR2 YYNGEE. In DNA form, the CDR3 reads TGTGCCAGCAGCCGCGACTCTAGGCTAGCTGCCGACAATGAGCAGTTCTTC. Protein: CASSRDSRLAADNEQFF. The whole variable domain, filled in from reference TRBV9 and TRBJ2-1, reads DSGVTQTPKHLITATGQRVTLRCSPRSGDLSVYWYQQSLDQGLQFLIQYYNGEERAKGNILERFSAQQFPDLHSELNLSSLELGDSALYFCASSRDSRLAADNEQFFGPGTRLTVL.

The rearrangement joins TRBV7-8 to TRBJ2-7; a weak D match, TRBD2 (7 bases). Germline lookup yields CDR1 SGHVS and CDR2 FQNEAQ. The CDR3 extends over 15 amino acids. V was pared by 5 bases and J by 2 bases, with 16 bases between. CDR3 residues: CASSQGGGGAYEQYF. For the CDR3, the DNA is TGTGCCAGCAGCCAAGGGGGGGGCGGGGCCTACGAGCAGTACTTC.

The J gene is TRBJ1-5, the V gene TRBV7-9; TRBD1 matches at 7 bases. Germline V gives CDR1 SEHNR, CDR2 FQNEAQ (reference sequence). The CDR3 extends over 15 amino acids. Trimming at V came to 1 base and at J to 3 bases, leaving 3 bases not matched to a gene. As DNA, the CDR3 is TGTGCCAGCAGCTTAGGGGGACAGATCAATCAGCCCCAGCATTTT. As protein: CASSLGGQINQPQHF. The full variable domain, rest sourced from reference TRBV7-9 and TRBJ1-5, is DTGVSQNPRHKITKRGQNVTFRCDPISEHNRLYWYRQTLGQGPEFLTYFQNEAQLEKSRLLSDRFSAERPKGSFSTLEIQRTEQGDSAMYLCASSLGGQINQPQHFGDGTRLSIL.